This T cell receptor beta chain was found in a study of identical twins. Study-level findings and limits: Carriage of fewer insertions was seen in abundant cord blood beta clonotypes, whereas memory repertoires showed none. The study based its conclusions on cross-sectional statistical analysis and did not follow the same donors.

As regards this clonotype: The antigen is undetermined.

There are 12 residues in the CDR3. The germline CDR1 and CDR2 sequences are DFQATT and SNEGSKA (reference sequence). V shed 6 bases and J 10 bases; nucleotides not matched to a gene: 9. TCRdb re-called the 5' RACE reads with MiXCR, one entry per CDR3 protein. This table holds 450,000 or so distinct CDR3 sequences, 14% found once. These data were also reused for a study on yellow fever vaccine responses in identical twins.

This chain connects TRBV20-1 to TRBJ2-1; 7 nucleotides match TRBD2. The clonotype was recovered from a woman in her late teens or twenties in good health. The sequenced sample consisted of CD4+ T cells sorted from blood. The CDR3 protein is CSAKREAWEQFF. The CDR3 DNA is TGCAGTGCCAAGCGGGAAGCCTGGGAGCAGTTCTTC.